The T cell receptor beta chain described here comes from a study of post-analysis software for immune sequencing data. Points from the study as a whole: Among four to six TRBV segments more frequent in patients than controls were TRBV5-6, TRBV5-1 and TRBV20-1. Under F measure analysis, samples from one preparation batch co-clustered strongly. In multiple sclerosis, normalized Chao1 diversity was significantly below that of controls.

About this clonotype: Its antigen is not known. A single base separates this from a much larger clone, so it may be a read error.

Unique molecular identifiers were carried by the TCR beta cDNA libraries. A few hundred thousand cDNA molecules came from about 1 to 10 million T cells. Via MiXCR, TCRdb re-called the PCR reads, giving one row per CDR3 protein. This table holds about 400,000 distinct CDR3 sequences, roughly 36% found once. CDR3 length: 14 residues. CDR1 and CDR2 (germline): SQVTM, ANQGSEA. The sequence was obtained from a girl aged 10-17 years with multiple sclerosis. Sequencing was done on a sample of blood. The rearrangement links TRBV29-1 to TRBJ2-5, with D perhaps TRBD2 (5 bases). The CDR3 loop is CSVGLIGSQESQYF. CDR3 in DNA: TGCAGCGTTGGACTCATTGGGAGCCAAGAGTCCCAGTACTTC.